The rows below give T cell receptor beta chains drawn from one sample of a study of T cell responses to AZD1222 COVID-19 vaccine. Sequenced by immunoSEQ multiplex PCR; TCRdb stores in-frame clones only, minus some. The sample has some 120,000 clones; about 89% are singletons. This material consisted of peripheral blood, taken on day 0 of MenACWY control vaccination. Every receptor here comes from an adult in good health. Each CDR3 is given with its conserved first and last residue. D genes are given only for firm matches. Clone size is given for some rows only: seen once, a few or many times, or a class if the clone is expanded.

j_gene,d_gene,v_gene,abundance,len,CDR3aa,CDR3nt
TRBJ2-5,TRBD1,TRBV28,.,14,CASSPRTGQETQYF,TGTGCCAGCAGTCCCCGGACAGGGCAAGAGACCCAGTACTTC
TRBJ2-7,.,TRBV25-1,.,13,CASSPASWYEQYF,TGTGCCAGCAGTCCAGCTAGCTGGTACGAGCAGTACTTC
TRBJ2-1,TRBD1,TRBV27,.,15,CASSPGTGRPNEQFF,TGTGCCAGCAGTCCCGGGACAGGGCGGCCCAATGAGCAGTTCTTC
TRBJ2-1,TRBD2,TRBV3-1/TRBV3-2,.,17,CASSQRGLAGVHNEQFF,TGTGCCAGCAGCCAGAGGGGACTAGCGGGAGTGCACAATGAGCAGTTCTTC
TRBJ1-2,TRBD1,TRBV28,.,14,CASRSTGEDYGYTF,TGTGCCAGCAGGTCGACAGGGGAGGACTATGGCTACACCTTC
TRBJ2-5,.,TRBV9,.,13,CASSVLPEETQYF,TGTGCCAGCAGCGTCCTCCCGGAGGAGACCCAGTACTTC
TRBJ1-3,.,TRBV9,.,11,CASRPGNTIYF,TGTGCCAGCCGGCCCGGAAACACCATATATTTT
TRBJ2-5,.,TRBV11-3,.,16,CASSTLFGGESETQYF,TGTGCCAGCAGCACTTTGTTCGGGGGCGAGTCGGAGACCCAGTACTTC
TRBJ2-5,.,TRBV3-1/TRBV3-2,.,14,CASSRQSPEETQYF,TGTGCCAGCAGCCGACAGTCACCCGAGGAGACCCAGTACTTC
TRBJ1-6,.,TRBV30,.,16,CAWKSGSPGFDSPLHF,TGTGCCTGGAAATCAGGTTCACCCGGTTTTGATTCACCCCTCCACTTT
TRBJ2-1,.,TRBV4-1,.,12,CASSPGSNEQFF,TGCGCCAGCAGCCCCGGTAGCAATGAGCAGTTCTTC
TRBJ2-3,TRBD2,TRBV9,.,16,CASSAWAGGPTDTQYF,TGTGCCAGCAGCGCCTGGGCGGGAGGTCCCACAGATACGCAGTATTTT
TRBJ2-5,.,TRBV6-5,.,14,CASVLQARGETQYF,TGTGCCAGCGTCTTACAGGCCCGGGGAGAGACCCAGTACTTC
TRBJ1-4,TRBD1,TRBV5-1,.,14,CASSRQGQREKLFF,TGCGCCAGCAGTAGACAGGGCCAGCGGGAAAAACTGTTTTTT
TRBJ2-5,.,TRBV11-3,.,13,CASSLGEQETQYF,TGTGCCAGCAGCTTAGGAGAGCAAGAGACCCAGTACTTC
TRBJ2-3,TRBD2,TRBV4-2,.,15,CASSQGTSGADTQYF,TGTGCCAGCAGCCAAGGGACTAGCGGGGCAGATACGCAGTATTTT
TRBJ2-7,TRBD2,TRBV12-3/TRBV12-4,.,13,CASSSGGREEQYF,TGTGCCAGCAGTTCAGGCGGGCGGGAGGAGCAGTACTTC
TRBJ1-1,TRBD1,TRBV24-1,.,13,CATRGQKNTEAFF,TGTGCCACCAGGGGACAGAAGAACACTGAAGCTTTCTTT
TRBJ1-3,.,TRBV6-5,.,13,CASKRGAGNTIYF,TGTGCCAGCAAAAGGGGCGCTGGAAACACCATATATTTT
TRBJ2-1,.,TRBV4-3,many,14,CPPRPRGSSNEQFF,TGCCCCCCCCGCCCCCGGGGTAGCTCAAATGAGCAGTTCTTC
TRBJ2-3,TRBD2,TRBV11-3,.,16,CASSSRLAGPTDTQYF,TGTGCCAGCAGCTCGAGACTAGCAGGGCCCACAGATACGCAGTATTTT
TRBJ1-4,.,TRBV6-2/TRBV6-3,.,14,CASSYFPSGEKLFF,TGTGCCAGCAGTTACTTTCCCTCGGGGGAAAAACTGTTTTTT
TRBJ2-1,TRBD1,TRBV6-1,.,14,CASSEGQGAYEQFF,TGTGCCAGCAGTGAAGGACAGGGGGCTTATGAGCAGTTCTTC
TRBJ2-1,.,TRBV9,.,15,CASSVKISSYNEQFF,TGTGCCAGCAGCGTCAAGATAAGCTCCTACAATGAGCAGTTCTTC
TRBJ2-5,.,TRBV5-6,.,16,CASSLPTGGAGGTQYF,TGTGCCAGCAGCTTGCCAACAGGGGGCGCGGGAGGGACCCAGTACTTC
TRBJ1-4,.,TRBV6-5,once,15,CASSYGIATNEKLFF,TGTGCCAGCAGTTACGGAATAGCAACTAATGAAAAACTGTTTTTT
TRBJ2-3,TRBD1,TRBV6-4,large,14,CASSDGQGADTQYF,TGTGCCAGCAGTGACGGACAGGGGGCAGATACGCAGTATTTT
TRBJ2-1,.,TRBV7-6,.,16,CASSLSKWEVYNEQFF,TGTGCCAGCAGCTTAAGTAAGTGGGAGGTCTACAATGAGCAGTTCTTC
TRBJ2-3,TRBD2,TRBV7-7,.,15,CASSLAGGSTDTQYF,TGTGCCAGCAGCTTAGCGGGAGGGAGCACAGATACGCAGTATTTT
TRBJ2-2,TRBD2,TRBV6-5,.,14,CASRRLAGDGELFF,TGTGCCAGCAGACGACTAGCGGGAGACGGGGAGCTGTTTTTT
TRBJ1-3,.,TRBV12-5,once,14,CASGLSSAGNTIYF,TGTGCTAGTGGTTTGTCCTCCGCTGGAAACACCATATATTTT
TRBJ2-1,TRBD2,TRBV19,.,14,CASSIVSGRAGQFF,TGTGCCAGTAGTATAGTTAGTGGGAGGGCCGGGCAGTTCTTC
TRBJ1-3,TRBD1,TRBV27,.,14,CASSSRQGNNTIYF,TGTGCCAGCAGTTCGAGACAGGGGAATAACACCATATATTTT
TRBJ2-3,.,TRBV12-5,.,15,CASGLVLGPTDTQYF,TGTGCTAGTGGTTTGGTTTTGGGTCCCACAGATACGCAGTATTTT
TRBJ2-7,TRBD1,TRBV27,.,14,CASSPLGQGDEQYF,TGTGCCAGCAGTCCACTTGGACAGGGCGACGAGCAGTACTTC
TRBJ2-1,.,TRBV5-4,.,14,CASSPPGAYNEQFF,TGTGCCAGCAGCCCCCCCGGAGCTTACAATGAGCAGTTCTTC
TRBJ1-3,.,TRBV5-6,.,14,CASSFAFSGNTIYF,TGTGCCAGCAGCTTCGCGTTCTCTGGAAACACCATATATTTT
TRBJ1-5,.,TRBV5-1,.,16,CASSLVGSRDGQPQHF,TGCGCCAGCAGCTTGGTGGGGTCTAGGGATGGACAGCCCCAGCATTTT
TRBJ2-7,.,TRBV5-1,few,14,CASSLSGVMYEQYF,TGCGCCAGCAGCTTGTCAGGGGTTATGTACGAGCAGTACTTC
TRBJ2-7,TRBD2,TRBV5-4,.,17,CASSLGGTSGAVGEQYF,TGTGCCAGCAGCTTGGGTGGGACTAGCGGAGCAGTGGGAGAGCAGTACTTC
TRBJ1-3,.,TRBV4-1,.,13,CASSLGAGNTIYF,TGCGCCAGCAGTTTGGGGGCTGGAAACACCATATATTTT